The sequence of this T cell receptor (beta chain) was determined in a study of breast tumors, draining lymph nodes, adjacent tissues. General study results and limits: That most tumor T cells come from lymph nodes remained unproven. Tumors had less TCR diversity than lymph nodes, more than nontumor tissue.

Germline V gives CDR1 SGDLS, CDR2 YYNGEE. The CDR3 is 13 amino acids. V was trimmed by 4 bases and J by 8 bases, leaving 15 bases between them. TCRdb called the multiplex PCR reads again in MiXCR, with one record for every CDR3 protein. This sample has some 250,000 distinct CDR3 sequences, with less than 35% found just once. This clonotype was found many times. Its antigen remains unknown. Breast cancer patients provided tissue from their axillary draining lymph nodes. The TCR sequence derives from a female donor with breast cancer. Some clones in this sample may be carry-over from other donors' samples. The sequenced sample was axillary lymph node tissue. This chain links TRBV9 with TRBJ1-2; maybe TRBD1 (5 bases). Here the CDR3 reads CASSSDPGKGYTF. CDR3 sequence (DNA): TGTGCCAGCAGCTCAGACCCAGGGAAGGGCTACACCTTC.